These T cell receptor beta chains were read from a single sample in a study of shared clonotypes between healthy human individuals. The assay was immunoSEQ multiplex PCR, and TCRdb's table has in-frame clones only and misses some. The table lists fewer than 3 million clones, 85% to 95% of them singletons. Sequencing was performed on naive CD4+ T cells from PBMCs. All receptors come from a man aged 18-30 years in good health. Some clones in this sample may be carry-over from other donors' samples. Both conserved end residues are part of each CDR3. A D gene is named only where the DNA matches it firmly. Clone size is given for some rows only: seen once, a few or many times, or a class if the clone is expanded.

DNA: TGTGCCAGCGTGCGTAGCGGGAGATACTACGAGCAGTACTTC
CDR3: CASVRSGRYYEQYF
V: TRBV2
D: TRBD2
J: TRBJ2-7
size: -

DNA: TGCGCCAGCAGCTTGACGAGTAGCTCCTACAATGAGCAGTTCTTC
CDR3: CASSLTSSSYNEQFF
V: TRBV5-1
D: -
J: TRBJ2-1
size: -

DNA: TGTGCCAGAAGCGACGGACAGGAGACGAAAAACATTCAGTACTTC
CDR3: CARSDGQETKNIQYF
V: TRBV5-3
D: TRBD1
J: TRBJ2-4
size: -

DNA: TGTGCCAGCAGTTTATGGCAGAACTATGGCTACACCTTC
CDR3: CASSLWQNYGYTF
V: TRBV28
D: -
J: TRBJ1-2
size: -

DNA: TGTGCCAGCAGTGGACTAGCGGGAGGTCATGAGCAGTTCTTC
CDR3: CASSGLAGGHEQFF
V: TRBV6-1
D: TRBD2
J: TRBJ2-1
size: -

DNA: TGTGCCAGCAGTTACGGGAGGGGAAGCAATCAGCCCCAGCATTTT
CDR3: CASSYGRGSNQPQHF
V: TRBV2
D: -
J: TRBJ1-5
size: -

DNA: TGTGCCAGCAGTTCAAGGGACGAGCAGTACTTC
CDR3: CASSSRDEQYF
V: TRBV28
D: -
J: TRBJ2-7
size: once

DNA: TGTGCCAGCAGTTACCGCGGGACAGGACTACAAGAGACCCAGTACTTC
CDR3: CASSYRGTGLQETQYF
V: TRBV2
D: TRBD1
J: TRBJ2-5
size: -

DNA: TGTGCCAGCAGTTTGGAGGGGGATCGAGAGACCCAGTACTTC
CDR3: CASSLEGDRETQYF
V: TRBV27
D: -
J: TRBJ2-5
size: -

DNA: TGTGCCAGCAGTTTAGAGGGACCGCCCTATGGCTACACCTTC
CDR3: CASSLEGPPYGYTF
V: TRBV28
D: -
J: TRBJ1-2
size: -

DNA: TGTGCCAGCAGTGTAACAGGGGGTTATGGGGCCAACGTCCTGACTTTC
CDR3: CASSVTGGYGANVLTF
V: TRBV6-4
D: TRBD1
J: TRBJ2-6
size: -

DNA: TGTGCCAGCAGCTTAGCCCTGGGTTACAATGAGCAGTTCTTC
CDR3: CASSLALGYNEQFF
V: TRBV11-2
D: -
J: TRBJ2-1
size: -

DNA: TGTGCCAGCAGCTTAGATGCCAGGGGCTCCGAGCAGTACTTC
CDR3: CASSLDARGSEQYF
V: TRBV7-9
D: -
J: TRBJ2-7
size: once

DNA: TGTGCCAGCAGCGCCAAATGGACAGGGGAGTACGGTGAGCAGTTCTTC
CDR3: CASSAKWTGEYGEQFF
V: TRBV9
D: TRBD1
J: TRBJ2-1
size: -

DNA: TGTGCCAGCAGCCTCGGGGGACAGGGGATATATGGCTACACCTTC
CDR3: CASSLGGQGIYGYTF
V: TRBV28
D: TRBD1
J: TRBJ1-2
size: once

DNA: TGTGCCATCAGTGGGGGGGCTGGAAACACCATATATTTT
CDR3: CAISGGAGNTIYF
V: TRBV10-3
D: -
J: TRBJ1-3
size: -

DNA: TGTGCCAGCAGCGCCGGATTAGCAGGGTTGGGCAAAAACATTCAGTACTTC
CDR3: CASSAGLAGLGKNIQYF
V: TRBV9
D: -
J: TRBJ2-4
size: -

DNA: TGTGCCAGCAGCCCGACTAGCCAAGAGACCCAGTACTTC
CDR3: CASSPTSQETQYF
V: TRBV7-3
D: -
J: TRBJ2-5
size: -

DNA: TGTGCCAGACCACCCGGGGGAGGAGGCACCGGGGAGCTGTTTTTT
CDR3: CARPPGGGGTGELFF
V: TRBV7-2
D: -
J: TRBJ2-2
size: -

DNA: TGTGCCAGCAGGTCCCACAACCTGAACACCGGGGAGCTGTTTTTT
CDR3: CASRSHNLNTGELFF
V: TRBV7-2
D: -
J: TRBJ2-2
size: -

DNA: TGCGCCAGCAGCTTGGCCCAGGGGACCTACAATGAGCAGTTCTTC
CDR3: CASSLAQGTYNEQFF
V: TRBV5-1
D: -
J: TRBJ2-1
size: once

DNA: TGTGCCATCAGCGGGACTTCCTCTAGCACAGATACGCAGTATTTT
CDR3: CAISGTSSSTDTQYF
V: TRBV10-3
D: -
J: TRBJ2-3
size: -

DNA: TGTGCCAGCAGCCAAGGGACTAGCGAGTTTAGGCAGTTCTTC
CDR3: CASSQGTSEFRQFF
V: TRBV4-2
D: TRBD2
J: TRBJ2-1
size: -

DNA: TGTGCCAGTGGACAGGGGGCTCACACCATATATTTT
CDR3: CASGQGAHTIYF
V: TRBV19
D: TRBD1
J: TRBJ1-3
size: once

DNA: TGTGCCAGCACCCCTCGGTGGACGGCTCCCATGAACACTGAAGCTTTCTTT
CDR3: CASTPRWTAPMNTEAFF
V: TRBV27
D: -
J: TRBJ1-1
size: -

DNA: TGCGCCAGCAGCTACGGGACAGTAATATACGAGCAGTACTTC
CDR3: CASSYGTVIYEQYF
V: TRBV5-1
D: TRBD1
J: TRBJ2-7
size: -

DNA: TGTGCCAGCAGCTTAATTAGGGGACTAGCGGGAGCTAAAGATACGCAGTATTTT
CDR3: CASSLIRGLAGAKDTQYF
V: TRBV7-9
D: TRBD2
J: TRBJ2-3
size: -

DNA: TGTGCCAGTAGGGCGACCGGTACCAATCAGCCCCAGCATTTT
CDR3: CASRATGTNQPQHF
V: TRBV19
D: -
J: TRBJ1-5
size: -

DNA: TGTGCCACCAGCAGAGATCTAGGGGGTTTGGAGTTCTTC
CDR3: CATSRDLGGLEFF
V: TRBV15
D: -
J: TRBJ2-1
size: once

DNA: TGTGCCAGCAGCCACGGGACTACTACGGTCACAGATACGCAGTATTTT
CDR3: CASSHGTTTVTDTQYF
V: TRBV5-8
D: TRBD2
J: TRBJ2-3
size: -

DNA: TGCGCCAGCAGTCCACTAAACTACGAGCAGTACTTC
CDR3: CASSPLNYEQYF
V: TRBV10-2
D: -
J: TRBJ2-7
size: -

DNA: TGTGCCATCAGGGAAGACAGGGGGCAGGTCTACGAGCAGTACTTC
CDR3: CAIREDRGQVYEQYF
V: TRBV10-3
D: TRBD1
J: TRBJ2-7
size: -

DNA: TGCGCCAGCAGCTCCCAGTCAATGGCGGGAGGGTTCGCGAACACCGGGGAGCTGTTTTTT
CDR3: CASSSQSMAGGFANTGELFF
V: TRBV4-1
D: TRBD2
J: TRBJ2-2
size: -

DNA: TGTGCCAGCAGTTACCGGGGCACGGGGCGCGCTTTCTTT
CDR3: CASSYRGTGRAFF
V: TRBV6-5
D: -
J: TRBJ1-1
size: -

DNA: TGCGCCAGCAGCCAAGGTTTAACTAGCGGGCCACCCTACAATGAGCAGTTCTTC
CDR3: CASSQGLTSGPPYNEQFF
V: TRBV4-1
D: TRBD2
J: TRBJ2-1
size: -

DNA: TGTGCCTGGGGGGAGGGGGCCCCGAACACTGAAGCTTTCTTT
CDR3: CAWGEGAPNTEAFF
V: TRBV30
D: TRBD1
J: TRBJ1-1
size: -

DNA: TGTGCCAGCGCACCCCCGGGGGTGAGGACTGAAGCTTTCTTT
CDR3: CASAPPGVRTEAFF
V: TRBV6-5
D: -
J: TRBJ1-1
size: -

DNA: TGTGCCAGCAGCAACCACAGGGGCGCGGGTCAGCCCCAGCATTTT
CDR3: CASSNHRGAGQPQHF
V: TRBV5-8
D: TRBD1
J: TRBJ1-5
size: once

DNA: TGTGCCAGCAGCTGGGGGCCGTCGGGCGGGGAGCTGTTTTTT
CDR3: CASSWGPSGGELFF
V: TRBV6-1
D: -
J: TRBJ2-2
size: -

DNA: TGCAGCCAACCGGGGGACAATGAGCAGTTCTTC
CDR3: CSQPGDNEQFF
V: TRBV29-1
D: -
J: TRBJ2-1
size: -

DNA: TGTGCCAGCAGCCCCCGGTCCACAGGGGTGATTACTAATGAAAAACTGTTTTTT
CDR3: CASSPRSTGVITNEKLFF
V: TRBV11-2
D: TRBD1
J: TRBJ1-4
size: once

DNA: TGTGCCAGCAGCTCCAACGCGGGGAACTATGGCTACACCTTC
CDR3: CASSSNAGNYGYTF
V: TRBV28
D: -
J: TRBJ1-2
size: few

DNA: TGTGCCAGCAGCTCAGACAGCATTAACTATGGCTACACCTTC
CDR3: CASSSDSINYGYTF
V: TRBV7-2
D: -
J: TRBJ1-2
size: -

DNA: TGTGCCAGCAGTGAAGGGAATGCGGAGACCCAGTACTTC
CDR3: CASSEGNAETQYF
V: TRBV25-1
D: -
J: TRBJ2-5
size: -

DNA: TGCGCCAGCAGCTTGCGGCGGGATCGCACAGATACGCAGTATTTT
CDR3: CASSLRRDRTDTQYF
V: TRBV5-1
D: -
J: TRBJ2-3
size: -

DNA: TGTGCCAGTAGTCTCCTTGTAACTGGGGGGCTCTCCCATGAAGCTTTCTTT
CDR3: CASSLLVTGGLSHEAFF
V: TRBV19
D: -
J: TRBJ1-1
size: -

DNA: TGTGCCAGCAGCGCCGCAGGGGTGGAGACCCAGTACTTC
CDR3: CASSAAGVETQYF
V: TRBV9
D: -
J: TRBJ2-5
size: once

DNA: TGCGCCAGCAGCCCATCGTCCGGGACAACTTCCTACGAGCAGTACTTC
CDR3: CASSPSSGTTSYEQYF
V: TRBV5-1
D: -
J: TRBJ2-7
size: -

DNA: TGTGCCAGCAGCGTAGCACCGGGGCCGGACAATCAGCCCCAGCATTTT
CDR3: CASSVAPGPDNQPQHF
V: TRBV9
D: -
J: TRBJ1-5
size: -

DNA: TGCGCCAGCAGCTCGGTTGGGGGAAATGAGCAGTTCTTC
CDR3: CASSSVGGNEQFF
V: TRBV5-1
D: -
J: TRBJ2-1
size: -

DNA: TGTGCCAGCAGTCGCGACTACGAGCAGTACTTC
CDR3: CASSRDYEQYF
V: TRBV2
D: -
J: TRBJ2-7
size: -

DNA: TGTGCCAGCAGCTTAGATCTGGGCGGGGCAATAGCCAAAAACATTCAGTACTTC
CDR3: CASSLDLGGAIAKNIQYF
V: TRBV11-2
D: -
J: TRBJ2-4
size: -

DNA: TGTGCCACCAGCCGCAGGGGGAGCTCCTACGAGCAGTACTTC
CDR3: CATSRRGSSYEQYF
V: TRBV15
D: TRBD1
J: TRBJ2-7
size: -

DNA: TGCGCCAGCAGCTCCCTCCCCTCAGATACGCAGTATTTT
CDR3: CASSSLPSDTQYF
V: TRBV5-1
D: -
J: TRBJ2-3
size: -

DNA: TGTGCCAGCAGCTTAAGGGCAGGGCCCTACGAGCAGTACTTC
CDR3: CASSLRAGPYEQYF
V: TRBV7-9
D: -
J: TRBJ2-7
size: -